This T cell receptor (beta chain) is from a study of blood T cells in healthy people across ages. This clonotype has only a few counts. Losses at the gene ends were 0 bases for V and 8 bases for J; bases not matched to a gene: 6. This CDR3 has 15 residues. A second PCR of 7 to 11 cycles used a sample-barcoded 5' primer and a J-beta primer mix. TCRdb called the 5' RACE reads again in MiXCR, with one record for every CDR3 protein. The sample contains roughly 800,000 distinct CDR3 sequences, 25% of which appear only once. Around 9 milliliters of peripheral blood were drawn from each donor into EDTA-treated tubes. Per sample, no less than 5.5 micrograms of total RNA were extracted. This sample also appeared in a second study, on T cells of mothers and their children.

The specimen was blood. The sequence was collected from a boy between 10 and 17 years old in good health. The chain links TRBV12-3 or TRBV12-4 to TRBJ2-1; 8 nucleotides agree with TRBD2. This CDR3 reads CASSLAREGQDEQFF. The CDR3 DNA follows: TGTGCCAGCAGTTTAGCTCGGGAGGGCCAGGATGAGCAGTTCTTC.